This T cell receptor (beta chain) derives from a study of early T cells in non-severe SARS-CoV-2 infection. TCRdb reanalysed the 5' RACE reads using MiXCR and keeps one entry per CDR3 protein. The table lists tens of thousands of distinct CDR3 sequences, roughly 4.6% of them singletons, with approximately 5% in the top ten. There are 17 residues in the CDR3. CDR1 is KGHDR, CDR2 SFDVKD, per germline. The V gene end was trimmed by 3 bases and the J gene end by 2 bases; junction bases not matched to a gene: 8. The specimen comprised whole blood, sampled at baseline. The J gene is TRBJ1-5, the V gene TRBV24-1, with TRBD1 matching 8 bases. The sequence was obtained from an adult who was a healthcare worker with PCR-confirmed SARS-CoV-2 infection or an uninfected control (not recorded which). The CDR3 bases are TGTGCCACCAGTGATCCCCTCGACAGGGGTGGCAATCAGCCCCAGCATTTT. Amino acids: CATSDPLDRGGNQPQHF.